Presented here are 32 T cell receptor beta chains from one specimen sequenced in a study of graft-versus-host responses after intestinal transplantation. These receptors lack a known antigen. Clones were read by immunoSEQ multiplex PCR, and TCRdb kept only the in-frame ones, dropping some. The sample has about 47,000 clones, roughly 95% seen once. This specimen was unstimulated CD8+ T cells sorted from spleen or lymph node cells, taken before transplant. The receptors stem from a human donor who was the organ donor for an intestinal transplant.

The rearrangement links TRBV27 to TRBJ2-3, with TRBD1 matching 7 bases. The CDR3 consists of 13 residues. Germline lookup yields CDR1 MNHEY and CDR2 SMNVEV (reference sequence). V shed 7 bases and J 4 bases; nucleotides not matched to a gene: 5. The CDR3 DNA sequence: TGTGCCAGCACCCCTCAGGGGGCAGATACGCAGTATTTT. Its protein is CASTPQGADTQYF.

This chain uses TRBV2 with TRBJ1-1; no definite D call. Trimming took 2 bases from V and 1 from J, leaving 14 bases between them. Germline V gene data show CDR1 as SNHLY and CDR2 as FYNNEI. The CDR3 is made up of 16 amino acids. CDR3 region: CASSESFSGSNTEAFF. Written as DNA, the CDR3 is TGTGCCAGCAGTGAATCTTTTAGCGGCTCGAACACTGAAGCTTTCTTT. The full variable domain, its missing parts supplied by reference TRBV2 and TRBJ1-1, is EPEVTQTPSHQVTQMGQEVILRCVPISNHLYFYWYRQILGQKVEFLVSFYNNEISEKSEIFDDQFSVERPDGSNFTLKIRSTKLEDSAMYFCASSESFSGSNTEAFFGQGTRLTVV.

This clone was counted a single time. The chain employs TRBV10-2 and TRBJ2-5; 9 positions match TRBD1. This CDR3 comprises 13 residues. Germline V gene lookup returns CDR1 WSHSY and CDR2 SAAADI. With V trimmed by 4 bases and J by 7 bases, 4 bases remained unmatched. The CDR3 DNA reads as TGCGCCAGCAGTGGGGGGGACAGGGCGACCCAGTACTTC. It encodes CASSGGDRATQYF.

The chain links TRBV6-1 to TRBJ1-5, with a possible D match to TRBD1 (6 bases). Trimming removed 2 bases from V and 9 bases from J, with 17 bases in between. Germline V gives CDR1 MNHNS, CDR2 SASEGT. This CDR3 is built from 15 residues. The CDR3 DNA reads TGTGCCAGCAGTGAATACGGGGCAGGGGTAGGGCCCCAGCATTTT. The encoded protein is CASSEYGAGVGPQHF.

This chain uses TRBV5-6 with TRBJ1-2; D uncertain. V lost 0 bases to trimming and J lost 5 bases, with 11 bases between them. Germline CDR1 reads SGHDT; CDR2 reads YYEEEE. The CDR3 loop spans 14 amino acids. CDR3 loop: CASSLGQPGYGYTF. In DNA form, the CDR3 reads TGTGCCAGCAGCTTGGGTCAGCCTGGGTATGGCTACACCTTC.

The genes are TRBV27 and TRBJ2-1; a weak D match, TRBD2 (7 bases). Trimming cost V 7 bases and J 4 bases, with 14 bases left between them. CDR1 and CDR2 from the germline V gene are MNHEY and SMNVEV (reference sequence). The CDR3 loop spans 14 amino acids. CDR3 bases: TGTGCCAGCACCCCGGGGGGCCCTTACAATGAGCAGTTCTTC. This codes for CASTPGGPYNEQFF.

This clone was recorded once. V gene TRBV27 combines with J gene TRBJ2-7; 9 bases map to TRBD1. The CDR3 loop spans 13 amino acids. Trimming removed 4 bases from V and 7 bases from J; junction bases left unmatched: 5. CDR1 MNHEY and CDR2 SMNVEV come from the germline V gene (reference sequence). The CDR3: CASSWDRVGEQYF. CDR3 sequence (DNA): TGTGCCAGCAGTTGGGACAGGGTCGGGGAGCAGTACTTC.

The chain has TRBV7-2 and TRBJ2-3; TRBD1 or TRBD2 may be the D gene (5 bases each). The CDR3 totals 16 residues. CDR1 SGHTA and CDR2 FQGNSA come from the germline V gene. Trimming took 5 bases from V and 0 from J, leaving 15 bases between them. CDR3 region: CASSPDGAPSTDTQYF. CDR3 DNA sequence: TGTGCCAGCAGCCCCGACGGGGCTCCCAGCACAGATACGCAGTATTTT.

The chain joins TRBV27 to TRBJ2-7, with D maybe TRBD1 (7 bases). V was clipped by 5 bases and J by 1 base, with 21 bases between them. Per germline, CDR1 MNHEY and CDR2 SMNVEV (reference sequence). The CDR3 consists of 17 residues. CDR3 sequence reads: CASSPRTGGRESYEQYF. The CDR3 nucleotides read TGTGCCAGCAGTCCCCGGACAGGAGGGAGAGAGTCCTACGAGCAGTACTTC.

The genes are TRBV4-1 and TRBJ1-6; tentatively, D is TRBD1 (6 bases). The CDR3 extends over 18 amino acids. V was pared by 2 bases and J by 6 bases, with 20 bases between. Germline V lookup: CDR1 MGHRA, CDR2 YSYEKL. CDR3 region: CASSQMGGRQVFNSPLHF. The CDR3 coding sequence is TGCGCCAGCAGCCAAATGGGCGGACGACAGGTTTTTAATTCACCCCTCCACTTT.

The V gene is TRBV2, the J gene TRBJ2-5; possible D gene TRBD1, 5 bases. The closer fit of TRBJ2-7 to the DNA end suggests the J call may be wrong. The CDR3 is 15 residues long. Germline CDR1 and CDR2: SNHLY and FYNNEI. CDR3 nucleotide sequence: TGTGCCAGCAGTGAGTCGCAGGGAACGGGCTCCGAGCAGTACTTC. Amino acids: CASSESQGTGSEQYF.

The rearrangement joins TRBV28 to TRBJ1-5; D is perhaps TRBD1 (5 bases). Trimming shortened V by 8 bases and J by 5 bases, and 10 bases separated the two germline ends. The CDR3 totals 12 residues. Germline CDR1 reads MDHEN; CDR2 reads SYDVKM. As DNA, the CDR3 is TGTGCCAGCGGGCCAGGGTATCAGCCCCAGCATTTT. Amino acids: CASGPGYQPQHF.

The chain is built from TRBV7-9 and TRBJ2-5; D is unresolved. The CDR3 sequence is 13 residues long. The ends were cut back, 6 bases at V and 0 bases at J, with 8 bases in the middle. The germline CDR1 and CDR2 sequences are SEHNR and FQNEAQ (reference sequence). CDR3 amino acids: CASSKQYQETQYF. DNA for the CDR3: TGTGCCAGCAGTAAACAGTACCAAGAGACCCAGTACTTC. The full variable domain, with the rest looked up from reference TRBV7-9 and TRBJ2-5, is DTGVSQNPRHKITKRGQNVTFRCDPISEHNRLYWYRQTLGQGPEFLTYFQNEAQLEKSRLLSDRFSAERPKGSFSTLEIQRTEQGDSAMYLCASSKQYQETQYFGPGTRLLVL.

J is TRBJ2-7 and V is TRBV29-1; D might be TRBD1 (8 bases). Germline loops: CDR1 SQVTM, CDR2 ANQGSEA. This CDR3 has 12 residues. V lost 6 bases, J lost 6 bases, and 15 bases lay in between. The CDR3 nucleotides read TGCAGCGTGAAGGACAGGGAGGGCGAGCAGTACTTC. Amino acids: CSVKDREGEQYF.

The V call is TRBV9, the J call TRBJ1-4, with D uncertain. This CDR3 is built from 14 residues. Germline V CDR1 and CDR2: SGDLS, YYNGEE. Deletions cut 7 bases from V and 3 bases from J, with 13 bases between. In DNA form, the CDR3 reads TGTGCCAGCGGCGGCGCGGACTCTAATGAAAAACTGTTTTTT. This translates into CASGGADSNEKLFF.

The chain has TRBV4-2 and TRBJ2-7; D is possibly TRBD2 (6 bases). The CDR3 extends over 14 amino acids. CDR1 LGHNA and CDR2 YNFKEQ come from the germline V gene. V was pared by 3 bases and J by 6 bases, with 15 bases between. CDR3 in DNA: TGTGCCAGCAGCCAGGTCGGAGGGTTGGGCGAGCAGTACTTC. Protein: CASSQVGGLGEQYF.

The chain uses TRBV28 and TRBJ2-3; D gene uncertain. This CDR3 has 14 amino acids. In germline, CDR1 is MDHEN, CDR2 SYDVKM. Trimming pared 5 bases from V and 2 bases from J, leaving 11 bases between. CDR3 in amino acids: CASSPRSYTDTQYF. The CDR3, as DNA: TGTGCCAGCAGTCCCCGGTCCTACACAGATACGCAGTATTTT.

The chain uses TRBV27 and TRBJ2-1; D is undetermined. Trimming took off 1 base at V and 0 bases at J, with 7 bases between the two ends. CDR1 and CDR2 from the germline V gene are MNHEY and SMNVEV (reference sequence). The CDR3 has 15 amino acids. CDR3 nucleotides: TGTGCCAGCAGTTTATTAATTCCCTCCTACAATGAGCAGTTCTTC. Its translation is CASSLLIPSYNEQFF.

This sequence joins TRBV7-2 and TRBJ1-2, with 7 nucleotides matching TRBD1. There are 13 residues in the CDR3. Germline CDR1 SGHTA, CDR2 FQGNSA. V lost 5 bases, J lost 4 bases, and 4 bases stayed unmatched. The CDR3 sequence: CASSPTGSYGYTF. CDR3 in DNA: TGTGCCAGCAGCCCGACAGGGTCCTATGGCTACACCTTC. Full variable domain (outside the CDR3, taken from reference TRBV7-2 and TRBJ1-2): GAGVSQSPSNKVTEKGKDVELRCDPISGHTALYWYRQSLGQGLEFLIYFQGNSAPDKSGLPSDRFSAERTGGSVSTLTIQRTQQEDSAVYLCASSPTGSYGYTFGSGTRLTVV.

The chain combines TRBV19 with TRBJ2-7, with D perhaps given as TRBD1 or TRBD2 (5 bases each). CDR1 and CDR2 from the germline V gene are LNHDA and SQIVND (reference sequence). V lost 4 bases and J 2 bases, leaving 9 bases between the germline ends. The CDR3 length is 13 residues. The CDR3 loop is CASSKGTTYEQYF. The CDR3 DNA sequence: TGTGCCAGTAGTAAGGGGACGACCTACGAGCAGTACTTC.

The chain combines TRBV4-2 with TRBJ2-7, with TRBD2 as a possible D gene (5 bases). The CDR3 loop spans 16 amino acids. V gave up 0 bases and J gave up 5 bases, with 17 bases separating them. Germline CDR1 and CDR2: LGHNA and YNFKEQ. The CDR3 region is CASSQDKEEAQHEQYF. The CDR3 nucleotides read TGTGCCAGCAGCCAAGATAAGGAGGAGGCGCAGCACGAGCAGTACTTC.

Regarding this clone: The identical CDR3 is also encoded by other nucleotide sequences in the sample. The chain uses TRBV9 and TRBJ1-4; maybe TRBD1 (5 bases). Germline V lookup: CDR1 SGDLS, CDR2 YYNGEE. Deletions cut 0 bases from V and 4 bases from J, with 7 bases between. This CDR3 spans 14 amino acids. The CDR3 here is CASSVGGGNEKLFF. The CDR3 nucleotides are TGTGCCAGCAGCGTAGGTGGGGGTAATGAAAAACTGTTTTTT.

This chain joins TRBV11-1 and TRBJ2-2; 8 positions match TRBD1. The V segment lost 3 bases and the J segment 4 bases; nucleotides outside the gene matches: 1. The CDR3 is 14 amino acids. Germline loops: CDR1 SGHAT, CDR2 FQDESV (reference sequence). CDR3 nucleotides: TGTGCCAGCAGCTTTACAGGGGGCACCGGGGAGCTGTTTTTT. It codes for CASSFTGGTGELFF. Based on the CDR3 plus reference TRBV11-1 and TRBJ2-2, the full variable domain is EAEVAQSPRYKITEKSQAVAFWCDPISGHATLYWYRQILGQGPELLVQFQDESVVDDSQLPKDRFSAERLKGVDSTLKIQPAELGDSAMYLCASSFTGGTGELFFGEGSRLTVL.

This chain joins TRBV7-2 and TRBJ1-3; 8 nucleotides match TRBD1. This CDR3 is 18 amino acids long. V lost 4 bases and J lost 2; bases outside the gene matches: 13. Germline V gene data show CDR1 as SGHTA and CDR2 as FQGNSA. DNA for the CDR3: TGTGCCAGCAGCTGGCCGGTGGGACAGGAGGCTGCTGGAAACACCATATATTTT. This translates into CASSWPVGQEAAGNTIYF.

This sequence joins TRBV30 and TRBJ2-1; tentatively, D is TRBD1 (5 bases). There are 13 residues in the CDR3. V lost 1 base to trimming and J lost 6 bases, with 10 bases between them. Germline CDR1 and CDR2: GTSNPN and SVGIG (reference sequence). In DNA, the CDR3 is TGTGCCTGGAGTGGGGGCCATATCAATGAGCAGTTCTTC. Translating gives CAWSGGHINEQFF.

In this sample, this clone turned up once. The chain carries TRBV27 and TRBJ1-6, with D perhaps TRBD1 (5 bases). V was cut by 4 bases and J by 14 bases, with 15 bases left in between. CDR1 and CDR2 from the germline V gene are MNHEY and SMNVEV (reference sequence). This CDR3 contains 13 residues. CDR3 sequence reads: CASSSYRDPSLHF. CDR3 DNA sequence: TGTGCCAGCAGTTCATACCGGGACCCTTCCCTCCACTTT.

This chain joins TRBV5-1 and TRBJ1-6; TRBD1 matches 9 bases. The V and J ends lost 1 base and 8 bases, in that order; junction bases with no gene match: 4. Looked up from germline, CDR1 is SGHRS and CDR2 is YFSETQ. The CDR3 has 15 residues. The CDR3 region is CASSLYRGLDSPLHF. The CDR3 DNA follows: TGCGCCAGCAGCTTGTACAGGGGGCTGGATTCACCCCTCCACTTT.

DNA of the CDR3: TGTGCCAGCAGCGTAAGCGGAGGCACAGATACGCAGTATTTT. It specifies CASSVSGGTDTQYF. The chain links TRBV9 to TRBJ2-3; TRBD2 might be the D (5 bases). Germline CDR1 SGDLS, CDR2 YYNGEE. Between the trimmed V and J ends, which lost 1 base and 1 base, there was a span of 7 bases. The CDR3 has 14 residues.

The chain uses TRBV7-9 and TRBJ2-1; TRBD2 matches 9 bases. This CDR3 is 17 amino acids long. Per the germline V gene, CDR1 is SEHNR and CDR2 is FQNEAQ (reference sequence). V dropped 1 base and J dropped 4; count of bases not matched to a gene: 8. CDR3 DNA sequence: TGTGCCAGCAGCTTAGTATCTAGCGGGGTTATTTACAATGAGCAGTTCTTC. It yields the protein CASSLVSSGVIYNEQFF.

This chain connects TRBV28 to TRBJ1-1, with D unresolved. The germline V gene has CDR1 MDHEN and CDR2 SYDVKM. The CDR3 spans 11 residues. V gave up 7 bases and J gave up 11 bases, with 14 bases separating them. The CDR3: CASTLGPWAFF. The DNA of the CDR3 is TGTGCCAGCACCCTTGGGCCGTGGGCTTTCTTT.

This clone appeared once. The chain joins TRBV11-1 to TRBJ1-1; 8 bases agree with TRBD1. This CDR3 comprises 18 residues. The ends lost 8 bases at V and 4 bases at J; junction bases unmatched: 21. Per germline, CDR1 SGHAT and CDR2 FQDESV (reference sequence). The chain's CDR3 is CASSSTGTGRLGGTEAFF. The CDR3 DNA follows: TGTGCCAGCTCCTCTACCGGGACAGGTCGCTTGGGGGGCACTGAAGCTTTCTTT.

The CDR3 is CASSRLRGGGDTQYF. The CDR3 DNA is TGTGCCAGCAGTCGTCTGCGGGGGGGCGGGGATACGCAGTATTTT. The rearrangement links TRBV6-1 to TRBJ2-3, with 9 bases lining up with TRBD2. With V trimmed by 5 bases and J by 6 bases, 9 bases remained unmatched. The CDR3 consists of 15 residues. Germline V lookup: CDR1 MNHNS, CDR2 SASEGT.